The rows below give T cell receptor beta chains drawn from one sample of a study of identifying expanded T cells in peripheral blood. Libraries were prepared by immunoSEQ multiplex PCR; TCRdb keeps only in-frame clonotypes and omits some of them. Of about 91,000 clones listed, approximately 88% were seen once; the top ten hold around 3.6%. Sequencing used blood. The receptor source for this set is a person between 18 and 69 years old in good health. CDR3s leave out the opening cysteine and the closing phenylalanine or tryptophan.

V: TRBV7-8
CDR3: ASSLVGGGAETQY

V: TRBV5-6
CDR3: ASSLVGGSQYQETQY

V: TRBV5-1
CDR3: ASSLDATNEKLF

V: TRBV4-2
CDR3: ASSQDGGIYEQY

V: TRBV5-1
CDR3: ASSLELSSNEQF

V: TRBV7-2
CDR3: ASSLAPGTYNEQF

V: TRBV5-6
CDR3: ASTLGGQGGETQY

V: TRBV30
CDR3: AWTSGLAGEQY

V: TRBV30
CDR3: AWRKQGEVQY

V: TRBV19
CDR3: ASSIDLGLETQY

V: TRBV5-1
CDR3: ASSLPTSGRANEQF

V: TRBV9
CDR3: ASSVEQGSPLH